A single sample is the source of the 8 T cell receptor beta chains below, sequenced in a study of blood T cells in healthy people across ages. It was with a sample-barcoded 5' primer and a J-beta primer mix that a second PCR of roughly 7 to 12 cycles was run. One entry per CDR3 protein results from TCRdb running MiXCR on the 5' RACE reads. The sample includes about 680,000 distinct CDR3 sequences, about 52% of them seen just once. The sequenced material came from blood. Source of these receptors: a woman between 55 and 75 years old in good health.

This chain connects TRBV30 to TRBJ2-7; 8 bases agree with TRBD1. Germline V gene lookup returns CDR1 GTSNPN and CDR2 SVGIG (reference sequence). The V gene end was trimmed by 3 bases and the J gene end by 5 bases; junction bases not matched to a gene: 6. This CDR3 has 13 residues. The DNA for the CDR3 is TGTGCCTGGAGGCAGGGGGCGCGTGACGAGCAGTACTTC. This sequence encodes CAWRQGARDEQYF. Variable domain in full (rest from reference TRBV30 and TRBJ2-7): SQTIHQWPATLVQPVGSPLSLECTVEGTSNPNLYWYRQAAGRGLQLLFYSVGIGQISSEVPQNLSASRPQDRQFILSSKKLLLSDSGFYLCAWRQGARDEQYFGPGTRLTVT.

This chain uses TRBV28 with TRBJ2-3, with 10 bases aligning to TRBD1. CDR3 length: 17 amino acids. Germline CDR1 MDHEN, CDR2 SYDVKM. The V segment lost 5 bases and the J segment 1 base; nucleotides outside the gene matches: 9. The CDR3 sequence: CASSLYTGTGGTDTQYF. CDR3 sequence (DNA): TGTGCCAGCAGTCTCTATACCGGGACAGGGGGCACAGATACGCAGTATTTT.

The chain employs TRBV20-1 and TRBJ1-1; 9 bases line up with TRBD1. This CDR3 is 17 amino acids long. Germline values: CDR1 DFQATT, CDR2 SNEGSKA (reference sequence). After removal of 0 bases from V and 10 bases from J, the junction contained 18 bases not matched to a gene. The CDR3 protein is CSARELIKQGAETGAFF. Here the CDR3 DNA reads TGCAGTGCTAGAGAATTAATAAAACAGGGGGCTGAGACCGGAGCTTTCTTT.

V usage is TRBV29-1 and J usage is TRBJ1-2, with 9 positions matching TRBD1. This CDR3 has 15 amino acids. CDR1 and CDR2 (germline): SQVTM, ANQGSEA. The ends lost 5 bases at V and 7 bases at J; junction bases unmatched: 14. This chain's CDR3 is CSVQLPGQGRGGYTF. CDR3 sequence (DNA): TGCAGCGTTCAACTGCCGGGACAGGGTAGGGGTGGCTACACCTTC.

The sample holds a few counts of this clonotype. The chain couples TRBV12-3 or TRBV12-4 to TRBJ2-1; no reliable D call. The CDR3 totals 16 residues. Trimming cost V 6 bases and J 4 bases, with 19 bases left between them. The CDR3 here is CASSLTGVTPYNEQFF. The CDR3 DNA is TGTGCCAGCAGCCTAACCGGAGTCACACCTTACAATGAGCAGTTCTTC.

This clonotype occurred a few times. V and J are TRBV7-9 and TRBJ2-7, with 8 positions matching TRBD2. The CDR3 loop spans 15 amino acids. Germline CDR1 reads SEHNR; CDR2 reads FQNEAQ (reference sequence). Trimming cost V 4 bases and J 2 bases; bases outside gene matches: 7. In DNA, the CDR3 is TGTGCCAGCAGCTCCGTAGCAGCGGGAGCCTACGAGCAGTACTTC. Translated: CASSSVAAGAYEQYF.

The V call is TRBV20-1, the J call TRBJ2-5; the D gene is possibly TRBD2 (6 bases). V was pared by 3 bases and J by 3 bases, with 26 bases between. The CDR3 is 18 amino acids. Germline V CDR1 and CDR2: DFQATT, SNEGSKA (reference sequence). CDR3 DNA sequence: TGCAGTGCTAGGATAGAGTTAACGGGAGAGCCGGGTGAAGAGACCCAGTACTTC. It encodes CSARIELTGEPGEETQYF.

The chain links TRBV28 to TRBJ2-3; a possible D gene is TRBD1 (5 bases). From germline, CDR1 is MDHEN and CDR2 SYDVKM. V was cut by 6 bases and J by 2 bases, with 12 bases left in between. The CDR3 is 14 residues long. CDR3 DNA sequence: TGTGCCAGCAGGACTGGGGCAATCACAGATACGCAGTATTTT. Translation gives CASRTGAITDTQYF.